Below, 23 T cell receptor beta chains from the same sample are listed, as sequenced in a study of CD8+CD57+ T cells in acquired aplastic anemia. CDR3 and TCR beta VDJ profiling relied on genomic DNA as the template. Each CDR3 protein gets one entry after TCRdb re-called the reads with MiXCR. The profile shows 150,000 to 200,000 distinct CDR3 sequences, less than 50% of them singletons. CD8+CD57+ cell expansion, shown by flow cytometry, had occurred in the patients selected for sequencing. The source material was sorted CD4+, CD8+, or CD8+CD57+ T cells (not recorded which) from PBMCs. The receptor source for this set is a human donor with aplastic anemia.

This chain uses TRBV20-1 with TRBJ1-3; no firm D call. V was shortened by 3 bases and J by 0 bases, with 9 bases between the two germline ends. CDR3 length: 14 residues. Germline CDR1 DFQATT, CDR2 SNEGSKA (reference sequence). The chain's CDR3 is CSARDRASGNTIYF. The CDR3 DNA reads TGCAGTGCTAGGGACCGAGCCTCTGGAAACACCATATATTTT.

This chain links TRBV27 with TRBJ2-1; D could derive from TRBD1 or TRBD2 (6 bases each). The CDR3 covers 18 residues. Germline CDR1 MNHEY, CDR2 SMNVEV (reference sequence). Trimming shortened V by 5 bases and J by 1 base, and 21 bases separated the two germline ends. CDR3 sequence: CASSRGGGLLGSYNEQFF. The CDR3 DNA follows: TGTGCCAGCAGTCGAGGGGGAGGACTTTTGGGGTCCTACAATGAGCAGTTCTTC.

In DNA form, the CDR3 reads TGCAGTGCTAGGTGGGCTATGGGGATTGATACGCAGTATTTT. Translating gives CSARWAMGIDTQYF. The V call is TRBV20-1, the J call TRBJ2-3; D gene uncertain. Trimming stripped 3 bases from V and 6 bases from J, with 16 bases between. The CDR3 consists of 14 residues. Germline CDR1 is DFQATT and CDR2 is SNEGSKA (reference sequence).

This clonotype was seen only a few times. A read error may explain this, as a much larger clone is one base away. The conserved phenylalanine or tryptophan is not found at the CDR3 terminus, so this likely reflects a read error. The chain joins TRBV4-3 to TRBJ2-5; no clear D. This CDR3 is built from 13 residues. CDR1 is LGHNA and CDR2 is YSLEER in the germline V gene. Deletions cut 4 bases from V and 3 bases from J, with 9 bases between. In DNA form, the CDR3 reads TGCGCCAGCAGCCTAGAGTCCAAAGAGACCCAGTACTCC. Encoded protein: CASSLESKETQYS.

This clonotype was detected many times. The chain employs TRBV6-2 or TRBV6-3 and TRBJ2-7; 8 bases are shared with TRBD1. Germline assignment: CDR1 MNHEY and CDR2 SVGEGT. The junction had 3 bases not matched to a gene; V was cut back by 5 bases and J by 0 bases. The CDR3 runs 14 residues. The CDR3 DNA reads TGTGCCAGCAGTCTAACAGGGGGCTCCTACGAGCAGTACGTC. This sequence encodes CASSLTGGSYEQYV.

This clonotype was recorded at least ten times. CDR3 bases: TGTGCCAGCAGTGAAACTAGAGCGAACACCGGGGAGCTGTTTTTT. Amino acids: CASSETRANTGELFF. The chain recombines TRBV25-1 with TRBJ2-2; the D gene is possibly TRBD2 (5 bases). CDR3 length equals 15 residues. Trimming left V 2 bases short and J 0 bases short, with 7 bases between. Germline CDR1 MGHDK, CDR2 SYGVNS.

J is TRBJ1-2 and V is TRBV7-2; D unresolved. Trimming cost V 2 bases and J 7 bases, with 11 bases left between them. The CDR3 is 13 amino acids. In germline, CDR1 is SGHTA, CDR2 FQGNSA. In DNA, the CDR3 is TGTGCCAGCAGCTTACCGGATTTGCTTGGCTACACCTTC. Translated, it gives CASSLPDLLGYTF.

This clonotype came up once. This sequence joins TRBV6-6 and TRBJ1-2; TRBD1 matches at 10 bases. The ends lost 6 bases at V and 5 bases at J; junction bases unmatched: 12. Germline V gives CDR1 MNHNY, CDR2 SVGAGI (reference sequence). The CDR3 totals 16 residues. CDR3 in DNA: TGTGCCAGCAGCCCGACAGGGGGCCGCATGAAATATGGCTACACCTTC. This sequence encodes CASSPTGGRMKYGYTF.

The chain recombines TRBV20-1 with TRBJ1-1; D remains ambiguous. Germline V CDR1 and CDR2: DFQATT, SNEGSKA (reference sequence). There are 15 residues in the CDR3. Trimming shortened V by 0 bases and J by 0 bases, and 11 bases separated the two germline ends. The CDR3, as DNA: TGCAGTGCTAGAGATCTGGGGATCATGAACACTGAAGCTTTCTTT. Its protein is CSARDLGIMNTEAFF.

Regarding this clonotype: Possible read error: a much larger clone is one base away. This chain connects TRBV19 to TRBJ2-4; a weak D match, TRBD2 (5 bases). Germline-derived CDR1 and CDR2 are LNHDA and SQIVND (reference sequence). V gave up 5 bases and J gave up 2 bases, with 19 bases separating them. This CDR3 contains 17 residues. In DNA, the CDR3 is TGTGCCAGTAGTCCTTTTAGGGCGGGCACTACCAAAAACATTCAGTACTTC. Its translation: CASSPFRAGTTKNIQYF. Based on the CDR3 plus reference TRBV19 and TRBJ2-4, the full variable domain is DGGITQSPKYLFRKEGQNVTLSCEQNLNHDAMYWYRQDPGQGLRLIYYSQIVNDFQKGDIAEGYSVSREKKESFPLTVTSAQKNPTAFYLCASSPFRAGTTKNIQYFGAGTRLSVL.

The V call is TRBV20-1, the J call TRBJ2-2; D tentatively reads TRBD1 or TRBD2 (5 bases each). Looked up from germline, CDR1 is DFQATT and CDR2 is SNEGSKA (reference sequence). Trimming removed 1 base at V and 5 bases at J, with 8 bases between. CDR3 length: 13 residues. This CDR3 reads CSARGGVTGELFF. The CDR3 DNA is TGCAGTGCTAGAGGAGGGGTGACCGGGGAGCTGTTTTTT.

The rearrangement joins TRBV14 to TRBJ1-3; no firm D call. The V end was cut by 2 bases, the J end by 3 bases, with 11 bases between. Germline CDR1 is SGHDN and CDR2 is FVKESK. This CDR3 contains 15 residues. DNA of the CDR3: TGTGCCAGCAGCCAAACGTACAGTGGTGGAAACACCATATATTTT. Translation gives CASSQTYSGGNTIYF.

This clonotype was seen more than once but under ten times. The chain joins TRBV12-3 or TRBV12-4 to TRBJ2-7; possible D gene TRBD1, 5 bases. V lost 4 bases, J lost 6 bases, and 16 bases lay in between. The CDR3 sequence is 14 residues long. As DNA, the CDR3 is TGTGCCAGCAGTTGGACACGAAAGACCGGCGAGCAGTACTTC. Translating it yields CASSWTRKTGEQYF.

This rearrangement joins TRBV5-1 to TRBJ2-7; 10 bases match TRBD2. There are 15 residues in the CDR3. V gave up 4 bases and J gave up 6 bases; unmatched junction bases: 10. Germline CDR1 and CDR2: SGHRS and YFSETQ. The CDR3 sequence is CASSRTSGAVGEQYF. In DNA form, the CDR3 reads TGCGCCAGCAGCCGGACTAGCGGCGCCGTTGGCGAGCAGTACTTC.

This clonotype showed up many times. The chain employs TRBV4-2 and TRBJ2-5, with TRBD2 identical over 7 bases. This CDR3 comprises 15 residues. Trimming cost V 3 bases and J 0 bases; bases outside gene matches: 4. CDR1 is LGHNA, CDR2 YNFKEQ, per germline. DNA for the CDR3: TGTGCCAGCAGCCATCACCTAGCGGACCAAGAGACCCAGTACTTC. It encodes CASSHHLADQETQYF.

This clonotype appeared a single time. This rearrangement joins TRBV25-1 to TRBJ1-4; D might be TRBD1 (5 bases). The CDR3 has 15 residues. V gave up 3 bases and J gave up 4 bases, with 12 bases separating them. The germline CDR1 and CDR2 sequences are MGHDK and SYGVNS. Written as DNA, the CDR3 is TGTGCCAGCAGTGATCAGGGTCGGAGTAATGAAAAACTGTTTTTT. The encoded protein is CASSDQGRSNEKLFF.

This clonotype appeared many times. The chain is built from TRBV10-3 and TRBJ2-7; maybe TRBD1 (6 bases). In germline, CDR1 is ENHRY, CDR2 SYGVKD. CDR3 length equals 14 residues. Trimming shortened V by 6 bases and J by 2 bases, and 14 bases separated the two germline ends. CDR3: CAISRTAGPYEQYF. The CDR3 DNA reads as TGTGCCATCAGCCGGACAGCCGGCCCCTACGAGCAGTACTTC.

This chain uses TRBV9 with TRBJ1-2; perhaps TRBD1 as D (5 bases). The V end lost 5 bases, the J end lost 3 bases, and 8 bases lay between the germline ends. The length of the CDR3 is 12 residues. Germline CDR1 and CDR2: SGDLS and YYNGEE. CDR3 coding DNA: TGTGCCAGCAGGGACAACCACTATGGCTACACCTTC. This translates into CASRDNHYGYTF.

V gene TRBV15 combines with J gene TRBJ2-7; the D gene could be TRBD1 or TRBD2 (5 bases each). The CDR3 has 16 residues. Germline V gene sequence: CDR1 LNHNV, CDR2 YYDKDF (reference sequence). With 3 bases removed from V and 3 bases from J, the gap between germline ends came to 18 bases. The CDR3 nucleotides read TGTGCCACCAGCAGCTTAGCCGGGACGGCGAACTACGAGCAGTACTTC. As protein: CATSSLAGTANYEQYF.

This clonotype was detected only a few times. The rearrangement joins TRBV27 to TRBJ1-5, with a tentative D call TRBD1 (5 bases). The CDR3 sequence is 16 residues long. The germline gives CDR1 MNHEY, CDR2 SMNVEV (reference sequence). Trimming cost V 5 bases and J 3 bases, with 17 bases left between them. Here the CDR3 reads CASSPSGGGINQPQHF. In DNA, the CDR3 is TGTGCCAGCAGTCCAAGTGGGGGAGGGATCAATCAGCCCCAGCATTTT.

This clonotype was picked up many times. This sequence joins TRBV5-5 and TRBJ1-1; D not resolved. The length of the CDR3 is 14 residues. Germline V gives CDR1 SGHKS, CDR2 YYEKEE (reference sequence). V lost 4 bases and J lost 0, with 10 bases in between. CDR3 coding DNA: TGTGCCAGCAGCCGCGCAAGGATGAACACTGAAGCTTTCTTT. Translation gives CASSRARMNTEAFF.

The chain recombines TRBV2 with TRBJ1-1; perhaps TRBD1 as D (5 bases). This CDR3 has 14 amino acids. Germline V lookup: CDR1 SNHLY, CDR2 FYNNEI. Trimming left V 8 bases short and J 3 bases short, with 16 bases between. DNA of the CDR3: TGTGCCAGCGGGAGTGAGCAGGGCTACACTGAAGCTTTCTTT. Its translation is CASGSEQGYTEAFF.

This clonotype was seen ten or more times. The V and J genes are TRBV19 and TRBJ2-3, with 9 bases aligning to TRBD1. The germline V gene has CDR1 LNHDA and CDR2 SQIVND (reference sequence). J gave up 5 bases and V 5 bases, and 8 bases lay outside the gene matches. The CDR3 length is 15 residues. This CDR3 is CASSSGQGKGDTQYF. Written as DNA, the CDR3 is TGTGCCAGTAGTTCGGGACAGGGAAAGGGAGATACGCAGTATTTT. Full variable domain (outside the CDR3, taken from reference TRBV19 and TRBJ2-3): DGGITQSPKYLFRKEGQNVTLSCEQNLNHDAMYWYRQDPGQGLRLIYYSQIVNDFQKGDIAEGYSVSREKKESFPLTVTSAQKNPTAFYLCASSSGQGKGDTQYFGPGTRLTVL.